Listed here are 3 T cell receptor beta chains from one sample, sequenced in a study of early T cells in non-severe SARS-CoV-2 infection. TCRdb itself ran the 5' RACE reads through MiXCR, one entry per CDR3 protein. The repertoire includes about 52,000 distinct CDR3 sequences, roughly 11% of them detected once, and roughly 13% sits in the top ten. Source material: whole blood. The receptors were sampled from an adult who was a healthcare worker with PCR-confirmed SARS-CoV-2 infection or an uninfected control (not recorded which).

J is TRBJ2-3 and V is TRBV6-5, with D perhaps matching TRBD1 (6 bases). V lost 0 bases, J lost 5 bases, and 9 bases lay in between. This CDR3 is 14 amino acids long. Germline V lookup: CDR1 MNHEY, CDR2 SVGAGI. CDR3 loop: CASSYSPGEDTQYF. The CDR3 DNA follows: TGTGCCAGCAGTTACTCACCAGGGGAAGATACGCAGTATTTT.

This clonotype was detected many times. For the CDR3, the DNA is TGTGCCAGCAGTTACAACACCACTGGTAAGCGCCGGAGAGCTTTCTTT. Its translation: CASSYNTTGKRRRAFF. The V call is TRBV6-6, the J call TRBJ1-1, with D unresolved. V lost 2 bases and J 10 bases, leaving 23 bases between the germline ends. Per germline, CDR1 MNHNY and CDR2 SVGAGI (reference sequence). The CDR3 loop spans 16 amino acids.

This clonotype was counted at least ten times. The rearrangement uses TRBV7-2 and TRBJ2-1; 13 bases agree with TRBD2. The V and J ends lost 4 bases and 9 bases, in that order; junction bases with no gene match: 9. This CDR3 has 16 amino acids. CDR1 SGHTA and CDR2 FQGNSA come from the germline V gene. In DNA, the CDR3 is TGTGCCAGCAGCTCAGGGACTAGCGGGAATGATGGTGAGCAGTTCTTC. It is translated as CASSSGTSGNDGEQFF.